Detailed here is one TCR beta chain. No antigen is known for it. The library was made from cDNA and included unique molecular identifiers. MiXCR, applied by TCRdb to the PCR reads, yields one record per CDR3 protein. Counted here are roughly 800,000 distinct CDR3 sequences, 40% to 55% occurring once; the ten biggest clones make up roughly 5.2%. The sample is drawn from a study of post-analysis software for immune sequencing data. There are 15 residues in the CDR3. V lost 6 bases and J lost 6; bases outside the gene matches: 9. CDR1 is KGHDR, CDR2 SFDVKD, per germline. Study findings and constraints: The five TRBV segments detected at higher frequency in patients than in controls included TRBV5-6, TRBV5-1 and TRBV20-1.

The chain joins TRBV24-1 to TRBJ1-4, with 7 bases identical to TRBD1. The sequencing sample was made of blood. The receptor comes from a girl aged 10-17 years with multiple sclerosis. This CDR3 reads CATSPRGVRDEKLFF. In DNA, the CDR3 is TGTGCCACCAGTCCCAGGGGGGTCCGGGATGAAAAACTGTTTTTT.